The clone carrying this T cell receptor beta chain was counted many times. Its antigen is undetermined. Regarding time point: sample taken at primary tumor resection. The donors comprised 60 to 80 untreated early-stage non-small cell lung cancer patients. Whole RNA obtained from tumor, nontumor lung or frozen PBMC underwent sequencing without sorting. CDR1 is KGHSH, CDR2 LQKENI, per germline. This CDR3 has 14 residues. V lost 0 bases, J lost 3 bases, and 8 bases lay in between. These data come from a study of spatial heterogeneity in lung cancer. Looking at the study overall: For tumor regions, TCR transcript counts showed a strong correlation with a T cell module score derived from matched bulk RNA-seq. Study-level results: Mutation counts in tumors were tracked by counts of expanded intratumoral alpha and beta TCRs.

TCR cDNA molecules each had a unique molecular identifier. Via MiXCR, TCRdb re-called the 5' RACE reads, giving one row per CDR3 protein. The sample lists approximately 9,200 distinct CDR3 sequences; approximately 5% were seen once. The sequencing used lung tumor tissue, collected at surgery. The receptor comes from a female donor with early-stage non-small cell lung cancer. The rearrangement links TRBV18 to TRBJ1-1; possible D gene TRBD1, 5 bases. CDR3 nucleotides: TGTGCCAGCTCACCACCAGACAGAGACACTGAAGCTTTCTTT. It encodes CASSPPDRDTEAFF.